This T cell receptor (beta chain) was documented in a study of CD8 T cells in Susac syndrome. Reverse transcription of about 0.5 to 1 ug RNA used random hexamers. Multiplex PCR with immunoSEQ amplified the TCR beta CDR3 across 54 Vbeta and 13 Jbeta. TCRdb reprocessed the immunoSEQ multiplex PCR reads with MiXCR, giving one entry per CDR3 protein. The sample has about 210,000 distinct CDR3 sequences, about 95% seen once. TCR beta was sequenced from blood CD8+ and CD4+ T cells. The study used treatment-naive patients who had stable or active relapsing-remitting disease as multiple sclerosis controls. The CD8+ and CD4+ T cells were negatively isolated, with the TEMRA cells enriched by FACS. Germline trimming cut 5 bases from V and 7 bases from J; bases unmatched to any gene: 7. The CDR3 runs to 15 residues. Germline assignment: CDR1 MNHEY and CDR2 SVGAGI.

V usage is TRBV6-5 and J usage is TRBJ2-1; 11 bases align to TRBD2. The sample comprised CD4+ T cells from PBMCs. The receptor was derived from a human donor with multiple sclerosis. For the CDR3, the DNA is TGTGCCAGCAGTCAGACTAGCGGGAACGGTAATGAGCAGTTCTTC. Protein: CASSQTSGNGNEQFF.